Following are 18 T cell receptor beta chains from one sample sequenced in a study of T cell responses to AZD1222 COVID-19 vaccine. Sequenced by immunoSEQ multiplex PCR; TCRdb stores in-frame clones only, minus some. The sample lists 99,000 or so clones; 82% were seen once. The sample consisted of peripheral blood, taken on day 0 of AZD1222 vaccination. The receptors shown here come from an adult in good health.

The CDR3 nucleotides are TGCGCCAGCAGTCCGCAGGGGAGCTCCTATAATTCACCCCTCCACTTT. This codes for CASSPQGSSYNSPLHF. This chain joins TRBV5-1 and TRBJ1-6, with D maybe TRBD1 (6 bases). This CDR3 comprises 16 residues. The germline V gene encodes CDR1 SGHRS and CDR2 YFSETQ. Trimming pared 5 bases from V and 0 bases from J, leaving 12 bases between.

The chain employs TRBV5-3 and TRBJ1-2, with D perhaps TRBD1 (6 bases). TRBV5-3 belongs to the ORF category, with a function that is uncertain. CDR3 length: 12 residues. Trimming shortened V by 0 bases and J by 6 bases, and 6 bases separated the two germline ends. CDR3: CARSLGQDGYTF. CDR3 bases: TGTGCCAGAAGCTTGGGACAGGATGGCTACACCTTC.

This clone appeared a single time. This chain's CDR3 is CSVEDRETQYF. The CDR3 DNA reads TGCAGCGTTGAAGATCGGGAGACCCAGTACTTC. The genes are TRBV29-1 and TRBJ2-5; D remains ambiguous. The CDR3 has 11 residues. CDR1 and CDR2 from the germline V gene are SQVTM and ANQGSEA. V lost 0 bases and J 5 bases, leaving 4 bases between the germline ends. Full variable domain (remainder filled in from reference TRBV29-1 and TRBJ2-5): SAVISQKPSRDICQRGTSLTIQCQVDSQVTMMFWYRQQPGQSLTLIATANQGSEATYESGFVIDKFPISRPNLTFSTLTVSNMSPEDSSIYLCSVEDRETQYFGPGTRLLVL.

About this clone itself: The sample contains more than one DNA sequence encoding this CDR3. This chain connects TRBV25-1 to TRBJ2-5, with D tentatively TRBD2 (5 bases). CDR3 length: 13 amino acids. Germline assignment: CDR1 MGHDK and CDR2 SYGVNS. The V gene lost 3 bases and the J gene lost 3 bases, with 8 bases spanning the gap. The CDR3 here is CASSESGKETQYF. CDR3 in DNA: TGTGCCAGCAGTGAGTCGGGGAAAGAGACCCAGTACTTC.

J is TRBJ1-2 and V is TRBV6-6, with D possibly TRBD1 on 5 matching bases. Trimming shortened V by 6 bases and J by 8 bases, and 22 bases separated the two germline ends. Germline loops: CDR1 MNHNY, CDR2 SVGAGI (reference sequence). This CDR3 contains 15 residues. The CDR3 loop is CASRAGAEGFGGYTF. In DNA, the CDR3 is TGTGCCAGCAGGGCTGGTGCAGAGGGGTTTGGGGGCTACACCTTC.

CDR3 sequence (DNA): TGTGCCAGCAGCCCGATGGGGGGAAACACTGAAGCTTTCTTT. The encoded protein is CASSPMGGNTEAFF. The chain couples TRBV7-9 to TRBJ1-1, with D possibly TRBD1 on 5 matching bases. Germline values: CDR1 SEHNR, CDR2 FQNEAQ (reference sequence). The V and J ends lost 5 bases and 2 bases respectively, with 12 bases between them. CDR3 size: 14 residues.

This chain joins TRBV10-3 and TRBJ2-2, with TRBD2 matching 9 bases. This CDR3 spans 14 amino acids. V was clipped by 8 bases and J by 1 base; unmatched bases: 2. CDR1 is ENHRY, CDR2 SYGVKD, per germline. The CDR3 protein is CAIASGENTGELFF. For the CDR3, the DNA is TGTGCCATCGCTAGCGGGGAGAACACCGGGGAGCTGTTTTTT.

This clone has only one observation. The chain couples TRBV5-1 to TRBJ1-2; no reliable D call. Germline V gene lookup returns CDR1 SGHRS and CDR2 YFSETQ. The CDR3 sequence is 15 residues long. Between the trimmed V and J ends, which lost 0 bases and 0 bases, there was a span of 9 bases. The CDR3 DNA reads TGCGCCAGCAGCTTGGGATCGAACACTAACTATGGCTACACCTTC. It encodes CASSLGSNTNYGYTF.

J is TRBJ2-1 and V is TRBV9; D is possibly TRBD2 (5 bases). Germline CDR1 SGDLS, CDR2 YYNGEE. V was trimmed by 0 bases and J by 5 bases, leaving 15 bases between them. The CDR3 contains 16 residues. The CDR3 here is CASSVVDLGQNNEQFF. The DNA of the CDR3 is TGTGCCAGCAGCGTAGTGGACTTGGGCCAAAACAATGAGCAGTTCTTC.

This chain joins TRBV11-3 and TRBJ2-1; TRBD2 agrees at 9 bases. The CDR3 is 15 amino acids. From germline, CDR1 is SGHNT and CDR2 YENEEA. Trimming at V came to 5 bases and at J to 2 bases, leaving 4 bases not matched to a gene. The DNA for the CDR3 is TGTGCCAGCAGCATAGCGGGGGACACCTACAATGAGCAGTTCTTC. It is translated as CASSIAGDTYNEQFF.

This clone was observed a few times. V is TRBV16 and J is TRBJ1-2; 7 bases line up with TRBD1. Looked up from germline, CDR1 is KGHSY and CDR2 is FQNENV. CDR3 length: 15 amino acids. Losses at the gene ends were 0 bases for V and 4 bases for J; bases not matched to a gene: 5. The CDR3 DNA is TGTGCCAGCAGCCAATCGCCCGGGACAGCCTATGGCTACACCTTC. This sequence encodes CASSQSPGTAYGYTF.

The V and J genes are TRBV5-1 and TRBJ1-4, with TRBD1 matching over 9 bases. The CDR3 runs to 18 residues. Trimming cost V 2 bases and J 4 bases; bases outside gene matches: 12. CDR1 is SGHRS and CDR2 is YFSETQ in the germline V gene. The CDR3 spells CASSLWDREGPDNEKLFF. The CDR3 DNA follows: TGCGCCAGCAGCTTATGGGACAGGGAAGGTCCGGATAATGAAAAACTGTTTTTT.

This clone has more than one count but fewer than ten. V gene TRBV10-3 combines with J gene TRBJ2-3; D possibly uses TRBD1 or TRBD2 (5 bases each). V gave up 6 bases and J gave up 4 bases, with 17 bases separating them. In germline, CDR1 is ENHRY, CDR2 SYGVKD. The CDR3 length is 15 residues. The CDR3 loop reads CAIRVDAGAPDTQYF. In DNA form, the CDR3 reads TGTGCCATCAGGGTGGACGCCGGGGCCCCAGATACGCAGTATTTT.

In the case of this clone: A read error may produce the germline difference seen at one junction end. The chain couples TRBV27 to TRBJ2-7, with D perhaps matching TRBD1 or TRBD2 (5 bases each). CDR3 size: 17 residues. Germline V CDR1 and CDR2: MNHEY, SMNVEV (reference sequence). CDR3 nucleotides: TGTGCCAGCAGTCTATCCGGGACGGTGTCGTTCGGCTACGAGCAGTACTTC. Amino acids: CASSLSGTVSFGYEQYF.

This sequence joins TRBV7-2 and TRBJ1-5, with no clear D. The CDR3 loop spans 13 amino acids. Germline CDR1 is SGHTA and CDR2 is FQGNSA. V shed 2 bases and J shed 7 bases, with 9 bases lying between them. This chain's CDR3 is CASSLQREQPQHF. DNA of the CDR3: TGTGCCAGCAGCTTACAGAGGGAACAGCCCCAGCATTTT.

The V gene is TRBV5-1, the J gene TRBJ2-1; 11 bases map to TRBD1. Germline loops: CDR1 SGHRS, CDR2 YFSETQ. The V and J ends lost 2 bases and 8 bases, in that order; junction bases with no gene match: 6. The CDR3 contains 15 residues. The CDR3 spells CASSFDRTGGDEQFF. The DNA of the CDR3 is TGCGCCAGCAGCTTTGACCGGACAGGGGGCGATGAGCAGTTCTTC.

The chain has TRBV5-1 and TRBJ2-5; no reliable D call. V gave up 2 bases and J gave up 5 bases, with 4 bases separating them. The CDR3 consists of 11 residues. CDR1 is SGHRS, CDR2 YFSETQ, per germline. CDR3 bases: TGCGCCAGCAGCTTAACGGAGACCCAGTACTTC. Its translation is CASSLTETQYF. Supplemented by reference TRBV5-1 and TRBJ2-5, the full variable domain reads KAGVTQTPRYLIKTRGQQVTLSCSPISGHRSVSWYQQTPGQGLQFLFEYFSETQRNKGNFPGRFSGRQFSNSRSEMNVSTLELGDSALYLCASSLTETQYFGPGTRLLVL.

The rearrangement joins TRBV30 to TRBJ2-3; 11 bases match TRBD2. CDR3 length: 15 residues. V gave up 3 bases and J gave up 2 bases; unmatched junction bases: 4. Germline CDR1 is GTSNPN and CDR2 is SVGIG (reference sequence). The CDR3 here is CAWRPSGGNTDTQYF. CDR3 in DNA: TGTGCCTGGAGACCTAGCGGGGGGAACACAGATACGCAGTATTTT.